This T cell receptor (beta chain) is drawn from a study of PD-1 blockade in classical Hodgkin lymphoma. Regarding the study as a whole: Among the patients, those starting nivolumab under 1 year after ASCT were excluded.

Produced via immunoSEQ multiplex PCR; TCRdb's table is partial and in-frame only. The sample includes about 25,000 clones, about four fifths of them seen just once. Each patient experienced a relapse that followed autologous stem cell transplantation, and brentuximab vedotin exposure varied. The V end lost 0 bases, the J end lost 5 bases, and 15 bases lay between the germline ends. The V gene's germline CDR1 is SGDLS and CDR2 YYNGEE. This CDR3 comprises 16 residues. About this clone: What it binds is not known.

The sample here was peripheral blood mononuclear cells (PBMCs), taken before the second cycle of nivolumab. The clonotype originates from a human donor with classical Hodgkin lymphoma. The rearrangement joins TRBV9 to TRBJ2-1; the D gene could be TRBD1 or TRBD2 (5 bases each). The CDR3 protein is CASSVAGTVADNEQFF. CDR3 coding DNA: TGTGCCAGCAGCGTAGCCGGGACCGTGGCTGACAATGAGCAGTTCTTC.